The sequence of this T cell receptor (beta chain) was determined in a study of tumor and adjacent non-tumor tissue in lung cancer (dated by TCRdb to the late 2010s). Turning to the overall study: Of the cohort, eleven to twelve patients had adenocarcinoma, 2 had squamous cell carcinoma and 1 had small cell lung cancer. The roughly 15 patients were aged about 30 to 80 years, included about ten men and 5 women, and had TNM stage I to III disease. Sequencing produced more than 100,000,000 productive TCRbeta reads in total, an average of approximately 4.5 million reads per sample. The study compared bulk TCRbeta repertoires from lung tumor tissue and matched distant non-tumor lung tissue of about 16 lung cancer patients. For each patient, one tumor sample and one normal lung sample were taken, giving around 31 paired specimens that underwent TCRbeta CDR3 sequencing.

What the research found in general, with its limitations: The top 100 clones accounted for a significantly larger cumulative portion of the repertoire in normal lung than in tumor tissue. The methods do not name the sequencing platform or mention unique molecular identifiers. Tumor tissue showed significantly higher TCR diversity (inverse Simpson) than normal lung tissue, at about 400 vs 150 (P = 0.0075, Mann-Whitney U test). Younger patients had significantly higher TCR diversity, and higher tumor TCR diversity was associated with shorter overall and disease-free survival. Because peripheral blood was not sequenced, the blood TCRbeta repertoires of the lung cancer patients in the study went unexamined. The cohort had only about 16 patients, and the authors noted that larger samples and more detailed clinical data are needed.

Library creation used multiplex PCR. The sequencer was an Illumina HiSeq 2500. Following protocols modified from ARM-PCR, the researchers constructed TCRbeta libraries through three rounds of nested PCR with primers (Table S4). PCR products of 200-500 bp were gel-excised and purified with the QIAquick gel extraction kit before sequencing. Under the source paper's analysis protocol: Reads were cleaned using Trimmomatic, were merged into complete CDR3 sequences using FLASH, and were assigned to V(D)J germline segments using MiTCR. Clonal diversity was calculated as the inverse Simpson's index using VDJtools. A read counted as productive if the sequence was in-frame and lacked a premature stop codon. TCRdb reprocessing: public reads trimmed at Q25 with fastp, clones called with MiXCR, in-frame beta chains kept. Duplicate CDR3 protein sequences are folded into a single record with the most common DNA and genes. V and J calls and clone size were set by TCRdb, not the authors. The sample includes under 100,000 distinct CDR3 sequences, with around 70% observed a single time. The ten top clones hold 10% to 15% of the sample.

RNA was extracted from bulk unsorted tissue and checked for quality with a NanoDrop ND-1000 and an Agilent 2100. Newly diagnosed lung cancer patients without prior chemotherapy who had been admitted for thoracic surgery in China between August and November 2014 were enrolled as donors. Patients who had received previous radiotherapy or chemotherapy, or who had another concurrent cancer, were excluded from the study. Surgical tissue pieces of about 1-2.2 cm3 were preserved in RNAlater solution and stored at -80 °C until use. Counted from cysteine to phenylalanine, this CDR3 has 14 amino acids. CDR3 DNA only is kept here, 42 bases in frame from base 1. The germline V gene provides CDR1 MNHEY and CDR2 SVGAGI. Comments on this clonotype: It lacks a known antigen. Germline is not matched at one junction end, which may reflect a read error.

This sequence originates from a woman between 65 and 79 years old with non-small cell lung cancer. The sequenced sample was lung tumor tissue. In this chain, TRBV6-5 is recombined with TRBJ2-1, with a tentative D call of TRBD1 or TRBD2, each matching 5 bases. In nucleotide form, the sequence is TGTGTCAGCGGCGTGTTGGGGGAGAGGGGTGAGCAGTTTTTC. The resulting protein is CVSGVLGERGEQFF.